A selection of T cell receptor beta chains follows, all from one sample in a study of cytomegalovirus exposure and HLA in healthy donors. Assay: immunoSEQ multiplex PCR; the TCRdb copy retains only in-frame clones and omits some. The sample has 150,000 to 200,000 clones, about 72% seen once; the top ten hold 2% to 3%. Material: PBMCs. The receptor source for this set is a human donor in good health. CDR3s include the opening cysteine and the closing phenylalanine or tryptophan. The D gene is left open where the match is weak. Part of the rows lack a size; the others show once, few, many or a class for expanded clones.

d_call,v_call,j_call,clone_size,cdr3_length,cdr3_nt,cdr3_aa
TRBD1,TRBV6-1,TRBJ2-2,.,13,TGTGCCAGCGCCGGGACAGGGGGCGGGGAGCTGTTTTTT,CASAGTGGGELFF
TRBD1,TRBV19,TRBJ2-5,.,15,TGTGCCAGTAGTCAATGGGCAGGGGGAGAAGAGACCCAGTACTTC,CASSQWAGGEETQYF
.,TRBV5-4,TRBJ1-4,.,13,TGTGCCAGCAGCCCACGATTAACAGCACAACTGTTTTTT,CASSPRLTAQLFF
.,TRBV2,TRBJ1-2,.,15,TGTGCCAGCAGCGCGAGCTACAGGGAAAACTATGGCTACACCTTC,CASSASYRENYGYTF
.,TRBV13,TRBJ1-5,.,16,TGTGCCAGCAGCTTAGGCCGGGGGGCTAGCAATCAGCCCCAGCATTTT,CASSLGRGASNQPQHF
.,TRBV21-1,TRBJ1-1,.,14,TGTGCCAGCCCGACGGGACAACCGAACACTGAAGCTTTCTTT,CASPTGQPNTEAFF
.,TRBV6-5,TRBJ2-1,.,13,TGTGCCAGCAGTTACTCAGGGGACAATGAGCAGTTCTTC,CASSYSGDNEQFF
.,TRBV27,TRBJ2-1,.,17,TGTGCCAGCAGTTTATATTCCGCTAGCCGGGCCTACAATGAGCAGTTCTTC,CASSLYSASRAYNEQFF
.,TRBV7-3,TRBJ1-1,once,13,TGTGCCAGCAGCTTAGACGGGAGGACTGAAGCTTTCTTT,CASSLDGRTEAFF
.,TRBV4-1,TRBJ1-6,.,19,TGCGCCAGCAGCCAACTACCCGCTGGACACGAGTCCTATAATTCACCCCTCCACTTT,CASSQLPAGHESYNSPLHF
TRBD2,TRBV9,TRBJ2-1,.,15,TGTGCCAGCAGCGTAGGTTCTAGCGGGGGGACTGAGCAGTTCTTC,CASSVGSSGGTEQFF
.,TRBV27,TRBJ1-6,.,14,TGTGCCAGCAGTTCAACAGGGATCGGTTCACCCCTCCACTTT,CASSSTGIGSPLHF
.,TRBV2,TRBJ1-1,few,14,TGTGCCAGCAGCGCGGGGTCAGAGAACACTGAAGCTTTCTTT,CASSAGSENTEAFF
TRBD1,TRBV7-9,TRBJ2-4,.,15,TGTGCCAGCAGCCTCATATACAGGGGACGTAACATTCAGTACTTC,CASSLIYRGRNIQYF
.,TRBV30,TRBJ1-3,few,17,TGTGCCTGGAGTGTACTCATAGGGGGAAGCTCTGGAAACACCATATATTTT,CAWSVLIGGSSGNTIYF
TRBD1,TRBV7-9,TRBJ2-5,.,16,TGTGCCAGCAGCTTAGTGACAGGGGGCAACCAAGAGACCCAGTACTTC,CASSLVTGGNQETQYF
.,TRBV4-1,TRBJ1-5,.,14,TGCGCCAGCTCCACCGGGACACCCTTTCAGCCCCAGCATTTT,CASSTGTPFQPQHF
TRBD2,TRBV4-3,TRBJ2-5,.,16,TGCGCCAGCAGCCAAGATCTAGCGGGGGGCCAAGAGACCCAGTACTTC,CASSQDLAGGQETQYF
.,TRBV12-5,TRBJ1-6,.,16,TGTGCTAGTGGTTTTCGACGGGACAACTATAATTCACCCCTCCACTTT,CASGFRRDNYNSPLHF
.,TRBV7-8,TRBJ1-5,.,15,TGTGCCAGCAGCAGACGGAGAGGCGGCAATCAGCCCCAGCATTTT,CASSRRRGGNQPQHF
TRBD1,TRBV7-9,TRBJ1-1,few,15,TGTGCCAGCAGCTTAGACAGGGGGCAGGGCACTGAAGCTTTCTTT,CASSLDRGQGTEAFF
.,TRBV5-1,TRBJ2-2,few,15,TGCGCCAGCAGCTTGATAGGGGCAGTTGGCGGGGAGCTGTTTTTT,CASSLIGAVGGELFF
.,TRBV9,TRBJ1-3,few,14,TGTGCCAGCAGCCCTACAGTCTCTGGAAACACCATATATTTT,CASSPTVSGNTIYF
.,TRBV19,TRBJ2-7,.,12,TGTGCCAGTAGTCCCTCGAGATACGAGCAGTACTTC,CASSPSRYEQYF
.,TRBV7-9,TRBJ2-1,.,15,TGTGCCAGCAGCTCTACCCGGGACAACTACAATGAGCAGTTCTTC,CASSSTRDNYNEQFF
TRBD1,TRBV5-5,TRBJ1-5,.,15,TGTGCCAGCAGCCGGACAGGGATTAGCAATCAGCCCCAGCATTTT,CASSRTGISNQPQHF
.,TRBV29-1,TRBJ2-7,.,13,TGCAGCGTTAGGTCCCAGGTAGCCTACGAGCAGTACTTC,CSVRSQVAYEQYF